The 27 T cell receptor beta chains given below trace back to one sample, sequenced in a study of PD-L1 blockade in urothelial cancer. Sequencing was performed with immunoSEQ multiplex PCR; in TCRdb, only in-frame clones are kept and a portion is missing. The sample shows about 35,000 clones, more than 35% of them seen only once. Sequencing used tumor tissue, obtained before atezolizumab (anti-PD-L1) treatment. The receptors originated from a man between 60 and 75 years old with urothelial cancer.

Note on this clone: Compared with germline, one end of the junction differs, possibly owing to a read error. V usage is TRBV15 and J usage is TRBJ2-2; 7 nucleotides match TRBD1. CDR3 size: 16 residues. Germline V gene data show CDR1 as LNHNV and CDR2 as YYDKDF (reference sequence). The CDR3 protein is CATSRGDRAKTGELFF. CDR3 coding DNA: TGTGCCACCAGCAGAGGAGACAGGGCGAAGACCGGGGAGCTGTTTTTT.

The chain employs TRBV15 and TRBJ2-7, with 9 bases identical to TRBD2. V gave up 0 bases and J gave up 5 bases; unmatched junction bases: 5. This CDR3 spans 15 amino acids. Germline CDR1 reads LNHNV; CDR2 reads YYDKDF (reference sequence). The CDR3: CATSRDPASGDEQYF. The DNA for the CDR3 is TGTGCCACCAGCAGAGATCCGGCTAGCGGGGACGAGCAGTACTTC.

The sample holds a few counts of this clone. The gene calls are TRBV14 and TRBJ1-3, with no clear D. This CDR3 spans 14 amino acids. The germline gives CDR1 SGHDN, CDR2 FVKESK. The germline V and J ends were trimmed by 1 base and 2 bases, with 6 bases remaining between them. In DNA, the CDR3 is TGTGCCAGCAGCCAAGTAAGGACTGGAAACACCATATATTTT. Translation: CASSQVRTGNTIYF.

V and J are TRBV19 and TRBJ2-7; 7 bases match TRBD2. The CDR3 runs 18 residues. Germline V gene data show CDR1 as LNHDA and CDR2 as SQIVND (reference sequence). Trimming took 3 bases from V and 3 from J; bases not matched to a gene: 17. This CDR3 is CASSMDGGDYFPIYEQYF. CDR3 in DNA: TGTGCCAGTAGTATGGATGGGGGGGACTACTTTCCAATCTACGAGCAGTACTTC. The whole variable domain, filled in from reference TRBV19 and TRBJ2-7, reads DGGITQSPKYLFRKEGQNVTLSCEQNLNHDAMYWYRQDPGQGLRLIYYSQIVNDFQKGDIAEGYSVSREKKESFPLTVTSAQKNPTAFYLCASSMDGGDYFPIYEQYFGPGTRLTVT.

This clone was counted a few times. This chain connects TRBV5-1 to TRBJ2-7; 8 bases are a match to TRBD2. The J segment lost 2 bases and the V segment lost 4 bases, leaving 5 bases of the junction unmatched. Germline CDR1 is SGHRS and CDR2 is YFSETQ. The CDR3 totals 14 residues. CDR3 region: CASSGDSGTYEQYF. CDR3 DNA: TGCGCCAGCAGCGGCGATAGCGGGACCTACGAGCAGTACTTC.

This chain connects TRBV15 to TRBJ1-3, with D possibly being TRBD1 (5 bases). Germline V gene data show CDR1 as LNHNV and CDR2 as YYDKDF (reference sequence). This CDR3 comprises 15 residues. The V end was cut by 5 bases, the J end by 8 bases, with 19 bases between. CDR3 loop: CATSEGSGRIDTIYF. In nucleotides, the CDR3 is TGTGCCACCAGCGAGGGGTCGGGGCGGATAGACACCATATATTTT.

The chain links TRBV5-1 to TRBJ1-1; D not certain. Trimming removed 1 base at V and 1 base at J, with 8 bases between. CDR1 and CDR2 (germline): SGHRS, YFSETQ. The CDR3 is 14 residues long. The CDR3 bases are TGCGCCAGCAGCTTGAGACTCCGGAACACTGAAGCTTTCTTT. Translating it yields CASSLRLRNTEAFF. Together with reference TRBV5-1 and TRBJ1-1, the CDR3 gives the full variable domain: KAGVTQTPRYLIKTRGQQVTLSCSPISGHRSVSWYQQTPGQGLQFLFEYFSETQRNKGNFPGRFSGRQFSNSRSEMNVSTLELGDSALYLCASSLRLRNTEAFFGQGTRLTVV.

This clone has more than one count but fewer than ten. The chain carries TRBV10-2 and TRBJ2-2; 7 bases are a match to TRBD1. The CDR3 totals 16 residues. J was trimmed by 2 bases and V by 6 bases; bases with no gene match: 9. In germline, CDR1 is WSHSY, CDR2 SAAADI. The CDR3 sequence: CASRPDRVSNTGELFF. The CDR3 DNA is TGCGCCAGCAGACCCGACAGGGTATCTAACACCGGGGAGCTGTTTTTT.

This clone was counted a few times. The V gene is TRBV14, the J gene TRBJ2-7, with D perhaps matching TRBD1 or TRBD2 (5 bases each). Trimming stripped 3 bases from V and 6 bases from J, with 15 bases between. This CDR3 region has 14 residues. CDR1 and CDR2 (germline): SGHDN, FVKESK. CDR3: CASSQAGTRGEQYF. The DNA for the CDR3 is TGTGCCAGCAGCCAGGCTGGGACCCGTGGCGAGCAGTACTTC.

V usage is TRBV30 and J usage is TRBJ2-3, with D maybe TRBD2 (5 bases). The germline V gene has CDR1 GTSNPN and CDR2 SVGIG (reference sequence). This CDR3 has 14 amino acids. V was pared by 4 bases and J by 5 bases, with 16 bases between. CDR3 nucleotide sequence: TGTGCCTGGACTTCCGGACTCCCAAGAGATACGCAGTATTTT. Its translation is CAWTSGLPRDTQYF.

The chain employs TRBV30 and TRBJ1-6; 11 bases line up with TRBD1. This CDR3 region has 14 residues. Per germline, CDR1 GTSNPN and CDR2 SVGIG (reference sequence). V shed 3 bases, J shed 7 bases, and the junction held 2 bases outside the gene matches. CDR3 coding DNA: TGTGCCTGGAGGGACAGGGGGCACAATTCACCCCTCCACTTT. It specifies CAWRDRGHNSPLHF. The full variable domain, in which reference TRBV30 and TRBJ1-6 provide the parts outside the CDR3, is SQTIHQWPATLVQPVGSPLSLECTVEGTSNPNLYWYRQAAGRGLQLLFYSVGIGQISSEVPQNLSASRPQDRQFILSSKKLLLSDSGFYLCAWRDRGHNSPLHFGNGTRLTVT.

This clone was seen a few times. V usage is TRBV25-1 and J usage is TRBJ1-2; the D is unclear. This CDR3 comprises 13 residues. The germline CDR1 and CDR2 sequences are MGHDK and SYGVNS. V was clipped by 2 bases and J by 0 bases, with 4 bases between them. The CDR3 sequence is CASSERANYGYTF. The CDR3 nucleotides read TGTGCCAGCAGTGAAAGAGCTAACTATGGCTACACCTTC.

This chain connects TRBV15 to TRBJ2-1; 14 bases fit TRBD2. Per germline, CDR1 LNHNV and CDR2 YYDKDF (reference sequence). V dropped 3 bases and J dropped 4; count of bases not matched to a gene: 11. There are 19 residues in the CDR3. The CDR3, as DNA: TGTGCCACCAGCAGTACCGGGACTAGCGGGAGTTTGAGTTACAATGAGCAGTTCTTC. It is translated as CATSSTGTSGSLSYNEQFF.

For the CDR3, the DNA is TGTGCCAGCAGTGCAGAGACAGGGGTAGAAGCTTTCTTT. As protein: CASSAETGVEAFF. The chain couples TRBV6-8 to TRBJ1-1; TRBD1 aligns across 8 bases. Germline V lookup: CDR1 MNHGY, CDR2 SAAAGT. The V gene end was trimmed by 5 bases and the J gene end by 8 bases; junction bases not matched to a gene: 7. The CDR3 sequence is 13 residues long.

V usage is TRBV2 and J usage is TRBJ2-3; TRBD2 agrees at 9 bases. The V and J ends lost 5 bases and 14 bases, in that order; junction bases with no gene match: 8. CDR3 length: 12 amino acids. In germline, CDR1 is SNHLY, CDR2 FYNNEI. CDR3: CASSFEGTSRYF. The CDR3 DNA reads as TGTGCCAGCAGTTTTGAGGGGACTAGCAGGTATTTT.

The sample holds a few counts of this clone. This chain links TRBV5-1 with TRBJ1-2, with TRBD1 as a possible D gene (6 bases). Germline CDR1 reads SGHRS; CDR2 reads YFSETQ. The germline V and J ends were trimmed by 1 base and 1 base, with 8 bases remaining between them. The CDR3 is 14 amino acids. This CDR3 reads CASSLSQGNYGYTF. The CDR3 coding sequence is TGCGCCAGCAGCTTGTCACAGGGTAACTATGGCTACACCTTC.

The J gene is TRBJ2-5, the V gene TRBV18; no clear D. This CDR3 has 13 residues. The germline V and J ends were trimmed by 4 bases and 2 bases, with 8 bases remaining between them. Germline CDR1 is KGHSH and CDR2 is LQKENI. CDR3: CASSQGTQETQYF. The DNA for the CDR3 is TGTGCCAGCTCACAGGGCACTCAAGAGACCCAGTACTTC.

The chain has TRBV28 and TRBJ1-6; the match to TRBD1 covers 7 bases. The length of the CDR3 is 19 residues. The V gene end was trimmed by 1 base and the J gene end by 7 bases; junction bases not matched to a gene: 16. Per the germline V gene, CDR1 is MDHEN and CDR2 is SYDVKM. The chain's CDR3 is CASSLSPRYGDSLNSPLHF. The CDR3 nucleotides read TGTGCCAGCAGTTTATCCCCCCGATATGGGGACAGCCTAAATTCACCCCTCCACTTT.

The chain links TRBV19 to TRBJ1-5; 9 bases fit TRBD1. Per the germline V gene, CDR1 is LNHDA and CDR2 is SQIVND (reference sequence). This CDR3 spans 15 amino acids. Trimming took 6 bases from V and 1 from J; bases not matched to a gene: 4. The CDR3 DNA follows: TGTGCCAGTAGGACAGGGGGTACAAGCAATCAGCCCCAGCATTTT. This encodes CASRTGGTSNQPQHF. Looking up the rest from reference TRBV19 and TRBJ1-5 gives the full variable domain: DGGITQSPKYLFRKEGQNVTLSCEQNLNHDAMYWYRQDPGQGLRLIYYSQIVNDFQKGDIAEGYSVSREKKESFPLTVTSAQKNPTAFYLCASRTGGTSNQPQHFGDGTRLSIL.

The CDR3 loop reads CASSWGPIYSYEQYF. For the CDR3, the DNA is TGTGCCAGCAGCTGGGGACCGATATACTCCTACGAGCAGTACTTC. The chain is built from TRBV7-1 and TRBJ2-7, with D perhaps matching TRBD1 or TRBD2 (5 bases each). TRBV7-1 is an ORF, with its function uncertain. Trimming removed 4 bases at V and 0 bases at J, with 13 bases between. The CDR3 extends over 15 amino acids.

Here the CDR3 DNA reads TGTGCCAGCTCATCTCGGACAGAAGGGGCCGGGGAGCTGTTTTTT. Amino acids: CASSSRTEGAGELFF. V is TRBV18 and J is TRBJ2-2; a weak D match, TRBD1 (6 bases). V was trimmed by 5 bases and J by 6 bases, leaving 16 bases between them. This CDR3 region has 15 residues. Germline CDR1 KGHSH, CDR2 LQKENI.

This clone was seen a few times. The V and J genes are TRBV18 and TRBJ2-5; 7 bases map to TRBD2. Germline-derived CDR1 and CDR2 are KGHSH and LQKENI. The trim removed 0 bases at V and 5 bases at J, leaving 9 bases unmatched. This CDR3 is built from 16 residues. The CDR3 nucleotides are TGTGCCAGCTCACCACCACCTCTAGCGGCGCGGGAGACCCAGTACTTC. Translating it yields CASSPPPLAARETQYF.

The V gene is TRBV25-1, the J gene TRBJ1-6; D call uncertain. Germline CDR1 reads MGHDK; CDR2 reads SYGVNS. Trimming removed 3 bases from V and 5 bases from J, with 14 bases in between. There are 16 residues in the CDR3. The CDR3 coding sequence is TGTGCCAGCAGTGATTTGGGGTGGGCAGATAATTCACCCCTCCACTTT. Translated: CASSDLGWADNSPLHF.

The V gene is TRBV11-3, the J gene TRBJ2-3, with 9 nucleotides matching TRBD2. Germline values: CDR1 SGHNT, CDR2 YENEEA. Losses at the gene ends were 4 bases for V and 11 bases for J; bases not matched to a gene: 10. The CDR3 has 14 residues. CDR3 loop: CASSSVAGDPMQYF. CDR3 nucleotide sequence: TGTGCCAGCAGCTCGGTAGCGGGAGATCCTATGCAGTATTTT.

The rearrangement joins TRBV19 to TRBJ1-2; possible D gene TRBD1, 6 bases. V lost 6 bases, J lost 4 bases, and 12 bases lay in between. The CDR3 has 13 amino acids. CDR1 LNHDA and CDR2 SQIVND come from the germline V gene (reference sequence). The CDR3 region has the DNA TGTGCCAGTAGACAGGGAAGCACCTATGGCTACACCTTC. As protein: CASRQGSTYGYTF. Full variable domain (missing parts from reference TRBV19 and TRBJ1-2): DGGITQSPKYLFRKEGQNVTLSCEQNLNHDAMYWYRQDPGQGLRLIYYSQIVNDFQKGDIAEGYSVSREKKESFPLTVTSAQKNPTAFYLCASRQGSTYGYTFGSGTRLTVV.

Only one count was recorded for this clone. This chain joins TRBV5-1 and TRBJ2-7; D may match TRBD1 or TRBD2 (5 bases each). The V end was cut by 0 bases, the J end by 6 bases, with 13 bases between. Germline-derived CDR1 and CDR2 are SGHRS and YFSETQ. The CDR3 totals 14 residues. The CDR3 loop is CASSLAGPPGEQYF. The CDR3 DNA reads TGCGCCAGCAGCTTGGCGGGACCGCCTGGCGAGCAGTACTTC.

This clone showed up just a few times. A junction boundary mismatches the germline segment, possibly from a read error. The chain recombines TRBV6-8 with TRBJ1-2; D unresolved. Germline V lookup: CDR1 MNHGY, CDR2 SAAAGT. This CDR3 comprises 13 residues. This CDR3 is CASSGRINYGYTF. CDR3 coding DNA: TGTGCCAGCAGCGGCAGAATAAACTATGGCTATACCTTC.